A single sample is the source of the 24 T cell receptor beta chains below, sequenced in a study of T-cell memory formation after mild COVID-19 (dated by TCRdb to the early 2020s). The library was obtained by 5' RACE. Data came from an Illumina NovaSeq 6000. TCRdb reprocessed the public reads (quality trimming at Q25 with fastp, clone calling with MiXCR) and kept in-frame beta chains. Every distinct CDR3 protein forms one entry, paired with its most common genes and DNA. The sample includes some 280,000 distinct CDR3 sequences, with around 15% observed a single time. The ten most abundant clones make up 20% to 25% of the sample. The specimen was PBMCs or a T cell subset sorted from them (not recorded which). The source of these receptors is a young man who had mild COVID-19 (a few samples of this study predate the infection). The sample titles of this study are shuffled in the database, so cell type and time point are left out; the donor was told from shared clones.

There are a few counts of this clonotype. The chain employs TRBV28 and TRBJ2-1, with D perhaps matching TRBD1 (6 bases). The CDR3 is 16 amino acids. Trimming cost V 4 bases and J 4 bases, with 17 bases left between them. CDR1 is MDHEN, CDR2 SYDVKM, per germline. CDR3 protein: CASSYNTGSVYNEQFF. In DNA, the CDR3 is TGTGCCAGCAGTTATAATACAGGGTCGGTATACAATGAGCAGTTCTTC.

This sequence joins TRBV5-4 and TRBJ2-5, with D unclear. This CDR3 contains 13 residues. Trimming shortened V by 1 base and J by 5 bases, and 9 bases separated the two germline ends. Germline CDR1 and CDR2: SGHNT and YYREEE (reference sequence). The CDR3 DNA follows: TGTGCCAGCAGCTTGAGGAGCGACGAGACCCAGTACTTC. Its protein is CASSLRSDETQYF.

This chain connects TRBV3-1 to TRBJ2-3, with no clear D. The CDR3 is 14 residues long. Germline values: CDR1 LGHDT, CDR2 YNNKEL (reference sequence). V lost 0 bases and J lost 2, with 6 bases in between. The CDR3 here is CASSQDRVTDTQYF. CDR3 nucleotides: TGTGCCAGCAGCCAAGATCGGGTCACAGATACGCAGTATTTT.

This rearrangement joins TRBV20-1 to TRBJ2-1; 9 bases fit TRBD2. The CDR3 runs to 16 residues. Trimming removed 3 bases from V and 2 bases from J; junction bases left unmatched: 8. The germline gives CDR1 DFQATT, CDR2 SNEGSKA (reference sequence). The CDR3 loop reads CSARWGQRGAYNEQFF. The CDR3 coding sequence is TGCAGTGCTAGGTGGGGCCAGCGGGGGGCCTACAATGAGCAGTTCTTC.

The chain recombines TRBV7-3 with TRBJ1-1; no clear D gene. Germline CDR1 SGHTA, CDR2 FQGTGA. V lost 5 bases, J lost 1 base, and 8 bases lay in between. There are 13 residues in the CDR3. The CDR3 region has the DNA TGTGCCAGCAGCACGATGGCGAACACTGAAGCTTTCTTT. Translated, it gives CASSTMANTEAFF. Full variable domain (outside the CDR3, taken from reference TRBV7-3 and TRBJ1-1): GAGVSQTPSNKVTEKGKYVELRCDPISGHTALYWYRQSLGQGPEFLIYFQGTGAADDSGLPNDRFFAVRPEGSVSTLKIQRTERGDSAVYLCASSTMANTEAFFGQGTRLTVV.

The rearrangement links TRBV5-1 to TRBJ2-7; 9 bases fit TRBD1. CDR3 size: 16 residues. Germline trimming cut 4 bases from V and 6 bases from J; bases unmatched to any gene: 14. Germline loops: CDR1 SGHRS, CDR2 YFSETQ. The CDR3 loop reads CASSPARTGEAGEQYF. In DNA form, the CDR3 reads TGCGCCAGCAGCCCGGCCCGGACAGGGGAGGCTGGCGAGCAGTACTTC.

The sample holds a few counts of this clonotype. The chain uses TRBV6-6 and TRBJ2-2; either TRBD1 or TRBD2 may supply D (5 bases each). The germline gives CDR1 MNHNY, CDR2 SVGAGI (reference sequence). CDR3 size: 13 residues. Trimming cost V 2 bases and J 9 bases, with 10 bases left between them. As DNA, the CDR3 is TGTGCCAGCAGTTACCTGGGGGACCGGGAGCTGTTTTTT. It codes for CASSYLGDRELFF.

This clonotype was seen many times. The CDR3, as DNA: TGTGCCAGCAGTGACTCGGCAGGGATGAATTCACCCCTCCACTTT. It is translated as CASSDSAGMNSPLHF. V is TRBV6-4 and J is TRBJ1-6, with a tentative D call TRBD1 (5 bases). The CDR3 runs 15 residues. CDR1 MRHNA and CDR2 SNTAGT come from the germline V gene. V was cut by 0 bases and J by 7 bases, with 10 bases left in between.

V usage is TRBV5-1 and J usage is TRBJ2-7; 10 bases match TRBD1. This CDR3 has 15 residues. The junction had 5 bases not matched to a gene; V was cut back by 4 bases and J by 1 base. Germline CDR1 SGHRS, CDR2 YFSETQ. The CDR3 protein is CASSTRQGASYEQYF. The DNA for the CDR3 is TGCGCCAGCAGCACGAGACAGGGGGCGTCCTACGAGCAGTACTTC.

V usage is TRBV24-1 and J usage is TRBJ2-5, with D hard to call. V lost 3 bases to trimming and J lost 5 bases, with 18 bases between them. The CDR3 has 16 residues. CDR1 and CDR2 (germline): KGHDR, SFDVKD. CDR3 in amino acids: CATSDARQADQETQYF. In DNA form, the CDR3 reads TGTGCCACCAGTGATGCGCGCCAGGCAGATCAGGAGACCCAGTACTTC.

The rearrangement links TRBV7-9 to TRBJ1-6, with a weak D call TRBD1 (6 bases). Deletions cut 4 bases from V and 5 bases from J, with 15 bases between. There are 16 residues in the CDR3. Germline CDR1 reads SEHNR; CDR2 reads FQNEAQ (reference sequence). The CDR3 region has the DNA TGTGCCAGCAGCTCCAGGGGTCCAGCAAATAATTCACCCCTCCACTTT. Residues: CASSSRGPANNSPLHF.

The rearrangement joins TRBV6-2 or TRBV6-3 to TRBJ1-6; no definite D call. This CDR3 spans 14 amino acids. V lost 10 bases and J lost 9, with 19 bases in between. Germline V gene data show CDR1 as MNHEY and CDR2 as SVGEGT. CDR3: CATAPGMLGSPLHF. CDR3 DNA sequence: TGTGCCACCGCGCCGGGGATGCTCGGTTCACCCCTCCACTTT.

This clonotype appeared a few times. The rearrangement joins TRBV29-1 to TRBJ2-2; tentative D call: TRBD1 (5 bases). V dropped 4 bases and J dropped 2 bases, with 8 bases sitting between them. Germline V gives CDR1 SQVTM, CDR2 ANQGSEA. The CDR3 sequence is 13 residues long. The CDR3 sequence is CSVGTSNTGELFF. Here the CDR3 DNA reads TGCAGCGTTGGGACAAGCAACACCGGGGAGCTGTTTTTT.

V gene TRBV4-1 combines with J gene TRBJ2-7; D may be TRBD1 or TRBD2 (5 bases each). Germline CDR1 MGHRA, CDR2 YSYEKL. V lost 4 bases and J 3 bases, leaving 13 bases between the germline ends. The CDR3 runs to 14 residues. The CDR3 region is CASSLVREIYEQYF. The CDR3 DNA sequence: TGCGCCAGCAGCCTCGTCAGGGAGATCTACGAGCAGTACTTC.

This clonotype has only a few counts. V is TRBV30 and J is TRBJ1-1, with 7 bases fitting TRBD1. The CDR3 spans 13 residues. Per the germline V gene, CDR1 is GTSNPN and CDR2 is SVGIG (reference sequence). The trim removed 5 bases at V and 0 bases at J, leaving 3 bases unmatched. The CDR3 DNA is TGTGCCTGGGACAGGGACCTGAACACTGAAGCTTTCTTT. Encoded protein: CAWDRDLNTEAFF. Filled out from reference TRBV30 and TRBJ1-1, the complete variable domain reads SQTIHQWPATLVQPVGSPLSLECTVEGTSNPNLYWYRQAAGRGLQLLFYSVGIGQISSEVPQNLSASRPQDRQFILSSKKLLLSDSGFYLCAWDRDLNTEAFFGQGTRLTVV.

The sample holds a few counts of this clonotype. V usage is TRBV9 and J usage is TRBJ1-2; no clear D gene. Germline V CDR1 and CDR2: SGDLS, YYNGEE. Trimming left V 4 bases short and J 7 bases short, with 11 bases between. The CDR3 has 12 amino acids. The CDR3 sequence: CASSPEDGGYTF. The CDR3 coding sequence is TGTGCCAGCAGCCCAGAAGACGGTGGCTACACCTTC.

This clonotype was seen a few times. This chain links TRBV12-5 with TRBJ2-1, with unresolved D. Looked up from germline, CDR1 is LGHNT and CDR2 is FRNRAP. V lost 3 bases, J lost 9 bases, and 15 bases lay in between. The CDR3 sequence is 14 residues long. The CDR3 DNA follows: TGTGCTAGTGGTTTCCAAGGGCGCGAACTTGAGCAGTTCTTC. Protein: CASGFQGRELEQFF.

The rearrangement uses TRBV6-5 and TRBJ2-1; 9 bases align to TRBD2. The CDR3 runs 16 residues. Unmatched junction bases numbered 7, after V lost 5 bases and J lost 2 bases. Per germline, CDR1 MNHEY and CDR2 SVGAGI. CDR3 loop: CASSARLAEAYNEQFF. The CDR3 DNA reads as TGTGCCAGCAGTGCCCGACTAGCGGAGGCCTACAATGAGCAGTTCTTC.

This clonotype was counted between two and nine times. The chain uses TRBV29-1 and TRBJ2-7, with 8 bases aligning to TRBD2. The CDR3 contains 13 residues. Germline values: CDR1 SQVTM, CDR2 ANQGSEA. J gave up 4 bases and V 7 bases, and 9 bases lay outside the gene matches. The CDR3 sequence: CSAAGGQGYEQYF. In nucleotides, the CDR3 is TGCAGCGCCGCGGGGGGCCAGGGGTACGAGCAGTACTTC.

The chain is built from TRBV20-1 and TRBJ2-6, with D uncertain. CDR3 length: 14 amino acids. Germline CDR1 reads DFQATT; CDR2 reads SNEGSKA (reference sequence). Trimming left V 6 bases short and J 4 bases short, with 13 bases between. The CDR3 here is CSAIDRGGANVLTF. Written as DNA, the CDR3 is TGCAGTGCGATCGACCGCGGCGGGGCCAACGTCCTGACTTTC.

This clonotype has only a few counts. The chain has TRBV3-1 and TRBJ2-1; maybe TRBD1 (6 bases). Germline loops: CDR1 LGHDT, CDR2 YNNKEL (reference sequence). The CDR3 runs 14 residues. Deletions cut 4 bases from V and 8 bases from J, with 15 bases between. CDR3 sequence reads: CASSLGQLRDEQFF. CDR3 DNA sequence: TGTGCCAGCAGCCTCGGACAGCTTCGGGATGAGCAGTTCTTC.

The genes are TRBV7-2 and TRBJ2-1; 11 bases agree with TRBD2. The CDR3 has 15 amino acids. The V gene's germline CDR1 is SGHTA and CDR2 FQGNSA. Unmatched junction bases numbered 5, after V lost 6 bases and J lost 4 bases. The DNA for the CDR3 is TGTGCCAGCAGGGCTAGCGGGGGGCCGTACAATGAGCAGTTCTTC. Translating it yields CASRASGGPYNEQFF.

The chain uses TRBV24-1 and TRBJ2-3; D might be TRBD1 (6 bases). V was trimmed by 5 bases and J by 9 bases, leaving 14 bases between them. This CDR3 is built from 13 residues. Germline V lookup: CDR1 KGHDR, CDR2 SFDVKD. The CDR3 nucleotides read TGTGCCACCAGTGCGTTGGGGGCTGGGACGCAGTATTTT. It is translated as CATSALGAGTQYF.

This clonotype was observed many times. CDR3 residues: CASSFAGEETQYF. DNA for the CDR3: TGCGCCAGCAGCTTTGCGGGGGAAGAGACCCAGTACTTC. This sequence joins TRBV5-1 and TRBJ2-5, with 7 positions matching TRBD2. CDR1 SGHRS and CDR2 YFSETQ come from the germline V gene. V shed 2 bases and J 3 bases; nucleotides not matched to a gene: 1. There are 13 residues in the CDR3.